This T cell receptor beta chain comes out of a study of identical twins. As concerns this clonotype: Its cognate antigen is unknown.

Points from the study as a whole: In beta out-of-frame sequences, the excess sharing between twins was weaker. The models systematically underestimated how much out-of-frame TCR alpha was shared in monozygotic twins.

Germline loops: CDR1 MNHEY, CDR2 SMNVEV (reference sequence). The CDR3 runs 14 residues. V gave up 0 bases and J gave up 8 bases, with 11 bases separating them. A universal primer site was created by template switching, with the cDNA bearing unique molecular identifiers. MiXCR was run by TCRdb on the 5' RACE reads, yielding one entry per CDR3 protein. This sample has some 1,700,000 distinct CDR3 sequences, with less than 35% found just once. The origin of this receptor is a newborn girl in good health. This sequence joins TRBV27 and TRBJ2-1; no reliable D call. The sequenced sample consisted of cord blood. The CDR3 reads CASSLSKGGDEQFF. CDR3 nucleotide sequence: TGTGCCAGCAGTTTATCGAAAGGTGGGGATGAGCAGTTCTTC.